The 30 T cell receptor beta chains below all came from one sample that was sequenced in a study of T cells in Graves' hyperthyroidism and ophthalmopathy (dated by TCRdb to the late 2010s). The library was made by multiplex PCR. Sequenced using an Illumina HiSeq 2000. TCR beta CDR3 regions were amplified from RNA transcripts. A first-round RT-PCR of the TCR CDR3 used the HTBI primer set with the Qiagen OneStep RT-PCR kit. TCRdb reprocessed the public reads (quality trimming at Q25 with fastp, clone calling with MiXCR) and kept in-frame beta chains. Each CDR3 protein gets just one entry, which takes the most common genes and DNA from the rows behind it. In all, the sample holds a few hundred thousand distinct CDR3 sequences, and around 21% of those were seen once. The ten largest clones add up to about 26% of the sample. Sequenced sample: blood. These receptors were obtained from a man aged 18 to 29 with Graves' hyperthyroidism.

The sample holds many counts of this clonotype. The chain uses TRBV9 and TRBJ1-2; D gene ambiguous. Germline CDR1 SGDLS, CDR2 YYNGEE. The CDR3 has 14 residues. V shed 10 bases and J shed 1 base, with 17 bases lying between them. Here the CDR3 DNA reads TGTGCCTCCCGGGGAGGAGCGTTTAACTATGGCTACACCTTC. It yields the protein CASRGGAFNYGYTF.

With respect to this clonotype: This CDR3 is missing its conserved last phenylalanine or tryptophan, likely due to a read error. The rearrangement links TRBV6-1 to TRBJ2-7; no definite D call. Germline V lookup: CDR1 MNHNS, CDR2 SASEGT. Deletions cut 7 bases from V and 4 bases from J, with 11 bases between. The CDR3 sequence is 12 residues long. The CDR3 DNA is TGTGCCAGCACCCGGACCCCTTACGAGCAGTACTCC. Its translation: CASTRTPYEQYS.

This clonotype was observed at least ten times. This rearrangement joins TRBV27 to TRBJ2-7; 7 positions match TRBD1. This CDR3 comprises 13 residues. CDR1 and CDR2 from the germline V gene are MNHEY and SMNVEV (reference sequence). V gave up 3 bases and J gave up 4 bases; unmatched junction bases: 3. The CDR3 region is CASSFGTVYEQYF. DNA of the CDR3: TGTGCCAGCAGTTTCGGGACAGTATACGAGCAGTACTTC.

The rearrangement links TRBV10-3 to TRBJ1-5; TRBD1 might be the D (5 bases). The CDR3 has 14 amino acids. V was pared by 10 bases and J by 6 bases, with 19 bases between. CDR1 and CDR2 from the germline V gene are ENHRY and SYGVKD. The CDR3 DNA is TGTGCCACCAGGAACACGGCGGGGGGTCAGCCCCAGCATTTT. Translation gives CATRNTAGGQPQHF.

This clonotype occurred once. The chain carries TRBV11-2 and TRBJ2-4, with 9 nucleotides matching TRBD1. The germline V gene encodes CDR1 SGHAT and CDR2 FQNNGV. The V gene end was trimmed by 7 bases and the J gene end by 8 bases; junction bases not matched to a gene: 6. This CDR3 contains 13 residues. This CDR3 is CASNPRQGDIQYF. In DNA, the CDR3 is TGTGCCAGCAATCCGAGACAGGGGGACATTCAGTACTTC.

This CDR3 is CASTQMIAGYTF. CDR3 nucleotide sequence: TGTGCCAGCACCCAAATGATTGCGGGCTACACCTTC. V and J are TRBV7-9 and TRBJ1-2; D not certain. The CDR3 sequence is 12 residues long. Germline CDR1 and CDR2: SEHNR and FQNEAQ (reference sequence). V was shortened by 7 bases and J by 8 bases, with 14 bases between the two germline ends. The full variable domain, its missing parts supplied by reference TRBV7-9 and TRBJ1-2, is DTGVSQNPRHKITKRGQNVTFRCDPISEHNRLYWYRQTLGQGPEFLTYFQNEAQLEKSRLLSDRFSAERPKGSFSTLEIQRTEQGDSAMYLCASTQMIAGYTFGSGTRLTVV.

This clonotype was counted between two and nine times. This may be a read error, as it is one base from a much larger clone. The chain recombines TRBV5-1 with TRBJ2-2, with 7 bases fitting TRBD1. The CDR3 has 15 amino acids. The V gene end was trimmed by 3 bases and the J gene end by 0 bases; junction bases not matched to a gene: 2. In germline, CDR1 is SGHRS, CDR2 YFSETQ. For the CDR3, the DNA is TGCGCCAGCAGCTCGGGACAGCCGAACACCGGGGAGCTGTTTTTT. This gives the protein CASSSGQPNTGELFF.

This clonotype was detected only a few times. This rearrangement joins TRBV19 to TRBJ1-5; D ambiguous. Germline V gene data show CDR1 as LNHDA and CDR2 as SQIVND (reference sequence). The CDR3 consists of 14 residues. Trimming took off 7 bases at V and 0 bases at J, with 10 bases between the two ends. The CDR3 spells CASKGQSSNQPQHF. Here the CDR3 DNA reads TGTGCCAGTAAGGGCCAGTCTAGCAATCAGCCCCAGCATTTT.

The table lists this clonotype with many counts. The gene calls are TRBV12-3 or TRBV12-4 and TRBJ2-5; D is uncertain. V lost 2 bases to trimming and J lost 4 bases, with 5 bases between them. This CDR3 contains 12 residues. CDR3 region: CASSLIRETQYF. The CDR3, as DNA: TGTGCCAGCAGTTTAATTCGAGAGACCCAGTACTTC.

Ten or more counts support this clonotype. Compared with germline, one end of the junction differs, possibly owing to a read error. The chain employs TRBV11-2 and TRBJ1-1; D remains unclear. This CDR3 region has 13 residues. Germline V CDR1 and CDR2: SGHAT, FQNNGV. CDR3 DNA sequence: TGTGCCAGCAGCTTAGTAAACGGAGATGGAGCTAACTTT. Protein product: CASSLVNGDGANF.

This clonotype was seen repeatedly, ten times or more. The chain combines TRBV7-1 with TRBJ2-7, with D possibly being TRBD1 or TRBD2 (5 bases each). TRBV7-1 is recorded as an ORF, its role being uncertain. Trimming shortened V by 3 bases and J by 2 bases, and 29 bases separated the two germline ends. This CDR3 is 20 amino acids long. The CDR3 bases are TGTGCCAGCAGCTCGTCTACGTCCGGGACGGGGAGTAGGAGAGCCTACGAGCAGTACTTC. Protein sequence: CASSSSTSGTGSRRAYEQYF.

This clonotype was seen a handful of times. The chain combines TRBV28 with TRBJ2-2, with 7 nucleotides matching TRBD1. The CDR3 consists of 14 residues. With V trimmed by 7 bases and J by 6 bases, 8 bases remained unmatched. Germline lookup yields CDR1 MDHEN and CDR2 SYDVKM. The CDR3 DNA reads as TGTGCCAGCACTTTGACAGGGCGGGCCGGGGAGCTGTTTTTT. Translating it yields CASTLTGRAGELFF.

Many counts were recorded for this clonotype. This chain links TRBV13 with TRBJ2-7; D is perhaps TRBD1 (5 bases). V shed 5 bases and J shed 3 bases, with 11 bases lying between them. Germline lookup yields CDR1 PRHDT and CDR2 FYEKMQ (reference sequence). The CDR3 totals 13 residues. The CDR3 reads CASSGRGYYEQYF. In nucleotides, the CDR3 is TGTGCCAGCAGCGGAAGGGGTTACTACGAGCAGTACTTC.

This clonotype was seen repeatedly, ten times or more. The rearrangement links TRBV2 to TRBJ1-2; TRBD1 matches at 7 bases. The germline CDR1 and CDR2 sequences are SNHLY and FYNNEI. This CDR3 has 13 amino acids. With V trimmed by 5 bases and J by 6 bases, 6 bases remained unmatched. The CDR3 DNA is TGTGCCAGCAGTACGGACAGGAATAATGGCTACACCTTC. Amino acid sequence: CASSTDRNNGYTF.

J is TRBJ1-5 and V is TRBV6-1; TRBD1 matches 9 bases. Germline V gene data show CDR1 as MNHNS and CDR2 as SASEGT. The CDR3 is made up of 14 amino acids. Unmatched junction bases numbered 11, after V lost 10 bases and J lost 7 bases. This CDR3 is CAISAGTGTQPQHF. The CDR3 nucleotides read TGTGCCATCTCCGCCGGGACAGGGACACAGCCCCAGCATTTT.

V gene TRBV19 combines with J gene TRBJ2-7; TRBD2 agrees at 9 bases. In germline, CDR1 is LNHDA, CDR2 SQIVND (reference sequence). This CDR3 spans 15 amino acids. After removal of 3 bases from V and 4 bases from J, the junction contained 7 bases not matched to a gene. CDR3 DNA: TGTGCCAGTAGTATGGCGGCGGGAGGGCAGTACGAGCAGTACTTC. The encoded protein is CASSMAAGGQYEQYF.

This clonotype was observed many times. The chain combines TRBV20-1 with TRBJ2-5; TRBD2 aligns across 12 bases. V lost 7 bases, J lost 5 bases, and 5 bases stayed unmatched. This CDR3 comprises 13 residues. The germline CDR1 and CDR2 sequences are DFQATT and SNEGSKA (reference sequence). The CDR3 nucleotides read TGCAGTGGCGGGGGGACTAGCGGGGAGACCCAGTACTTC. Translated: CSGGGTSGETQYF.

This clonotype has a count of ten or more. CDR3: CASSYADRGLVNTEAFF. In DNA, the CDR3 is TGTGCCAGCAGTTACGCCGACAGGGGGCTGGTAAACACTGAAGCTTTCTTT. V usage is TRBV6-5 and J usage is TRBJ1-1; TRBD1 aligns across 10 bases. The V and J ends lost 2 bases and 2 bases, in that order; junction bases with no gene match: 8. Per germline, CDR1 MNHEY and CDR2 SVGAGI. This CDR3 has 17 residues.

This clonotype was recorded many times. CDR3 in amino acids: CASSLVLRYEQYF. The CDR3 DNA sequence: TGTGCCAGCAGTTTAGTACTGAGATACGAGCAGTACTTC. V is TRBV12-3 or TRBV12-4 and J is TRBJ2-7, with D unresolved. V was trimmed by 1 base and J by 4 bases, leaving 8 bases between them. CDR3 length: 13 residues.

This clonotype was observed at least ten times. V usage is TRBV6-1 and J usage is TRBJ2-7, with TRBD2 as a possible D gene (5 bases). Trimming cost V 6 bases and J 4 bases, with 13 bases left between them. Germline V gives CDR1 MNHNS, CDR2 SASEGT. This CDR3 is 13 amino acids long. The CDR3 nucleotides read TGTGCCAGCAGCGCGGGCCATCAATACGAGCAGTACTTC. The encoded protein is CASSAGHQYEQYF.

The chain couples TRBV30 to TRBJ2-7, with D perhaps matching TRBD1 (5 bases). The germline V gene has CDR1 GTSNPN and CDR2 SVGIG (reference sequence). The CDR3 is 13 residues long. V was trimmed by 5 bases and J by 2 bases, leaving 13 bases between them. CDR3 in amino acids: CAWDRLSTYEQYV. Here the CDR3 DNA reads TGTGCCTGGGACAGACTGAGTACCTACGAGCAGTACGTC.

The chain uses TRBV10-3 and TRBJ1-1; D gene ambiguous. The germline gives CDR1 ENHRY, CDR2 SYGVKD. This CDR3 contains 13 residues. Trimming shortened V by 3 bases and J by 6 bases, and 11 bases separated the two germline ends. CDR3 coding DNA: TGTGCCATCAGTGAAAGCCCAAGCCCTGAAGCTTTCTTT. This codes for CAISESPSPEAFF.

This clonotype was seen many times. The CDR3 protein is CATSRADRISNQPQHF. The CDR3 coding sequence is TGTGCCACCAGCAGAGCGGACAGGATATCAAATCAGCCCCAGCATTTT. The chain joins TRBV15 to TRBJ1-5, with TRBD1 identical over 7 bases. Germline loops: CDR1 LNHNV, CDR2 YYDKDF (reference sequence). This CDR3 region has 16 residues. Germline trimming cut 1 base from V and 4 bases from J; bases unmatched to any gene: 7.

There are many counts of this clonotype. The chain recombines TRBV28 with TRBJ1-5; D might be TRBD1 (5 bases). The CDR3 has 15 residues. Looked up from germline, CDR1 is MDHEN and CDR2 is SYDVKM. The V and J ends lost 2 bases and 3 bases respectively, with 11 bases between them. The CDR3 bases are TGTGCCAGCAGTTTACGGGGGTTGGCCAATCAGCCCCAGCATTTT. This codes for CASSLRGLANQPQHF.

This clonotype appeared a few times. The chain links TRBV11-2 to TRBJ2-7; 13 nucleotides line up with TRBD2. This CDR3 spans 17 amino acids. Losses at the gene ends were 1 base for V and 1 base for J; bases not matched to a gene: 4. Germline CDR1 is SGHAT and CDR2 is FQNNGV. The CDR3 protein is CASSLGGLAGTSYEQYF. In nucleotides, the CDR3 is TGTGCCAGCAGCTTAGGGGGACTAGCGGGGACTTCCTACGAGCAGTACTTC.

This clonotype was picked up many times. This rearrangement joins TRBV6-5 to TRBJ2-7; 7 bases align to TRBD1. CDR1 is MNHEY, CDR2 SVGAGI, per germline. CDR3 length equals 16 residues. With V trimmed by 4 bases and J by 1 base, 10 bases remained unmatched. CDR3 sequence (DNA): TGTGCCAGCAGTTCCGTCCAAAGGACAGGATCCTACGAGCAGTACTTC. This gives the protein CASSSVQRTGSYEQYF.

This clonotype appeared once. V usage is TRBV28 and J usage is TRBJ1-1; a weak D match, TRBD1 (6 bases). The CDR3 is 15 amino acids. V was trimmed by 5 bases and J by 0 bases, leaving 13 bases between them. Germline V gene lookup returns CDR1 MDHEN and CDR2 SYDVKM. CDR3 amino acids: CASSPYRALNTEAFF. CDR3 in DNA: TGTGCCAGCAGTCCCTACAGGGCCTTGAACACTGAAGCTTTCTTT. The full variable domain, completed using reference TRBV28 and TRBJ1-1, is DVKVTQSSRYLVKRTGEKVFLECVQDMDHENMFWYRQDPGLGLRLIYFSYDVKMKEKGDIPEGYSVSREKKERFSLILESASTNQTSMYLCASSPYRALNTEAFFGQGTRLTVV.

This clonotype was counted many times. This chain links TRBV12-3 or TRBV12-4 with TRBJ2-5; tentative D call: TRBD2 (6 bases). V dropped 1 base and J dropped 0 bases, with 12 bases sitting between them. The CDR3 has 16 amino acids. Written as DNA, the CDR3 is TGTGCCAGCAGTTTAGGTCCAGCGGGCTACCAAGAGACCCAGTACTTC. Its protein is CASSLGPAGYQETQYF.

Ten or more counts support this clonotype. The CDR3 nucleotides read TGTGCCAGCAGTGATAGCAGGAACACTGAAGCTTTCTTT. Translating it yields CASSDSRNTEAFF. This sequence joins TRBV6-1 and TRBJ1-1; no reliable D call. V shed 3 bases and J shed 1 base, with 6 bases lying between them. Germline lookup yields CDR1 MNHNS and CDR2 SASEGT. This CDR3 spans 13 amino acids.

This clonotype appeared many times. The chain recombines TRBV9 with TRBJ1-2; D is ambiguous. The CDR3 runs 13 residues. The V and J ends lost 4 bases and 1 base respectively, with 8 bases between them. The V gene's germline CDR1 is SGDLS and CDR2 YYNGEE. Written as DNA, the CDR3 is TGTGCCAGCAGCTCACGGATTAACTATGGCTACACCTTC. As protein: CASSSRINYGYTF.